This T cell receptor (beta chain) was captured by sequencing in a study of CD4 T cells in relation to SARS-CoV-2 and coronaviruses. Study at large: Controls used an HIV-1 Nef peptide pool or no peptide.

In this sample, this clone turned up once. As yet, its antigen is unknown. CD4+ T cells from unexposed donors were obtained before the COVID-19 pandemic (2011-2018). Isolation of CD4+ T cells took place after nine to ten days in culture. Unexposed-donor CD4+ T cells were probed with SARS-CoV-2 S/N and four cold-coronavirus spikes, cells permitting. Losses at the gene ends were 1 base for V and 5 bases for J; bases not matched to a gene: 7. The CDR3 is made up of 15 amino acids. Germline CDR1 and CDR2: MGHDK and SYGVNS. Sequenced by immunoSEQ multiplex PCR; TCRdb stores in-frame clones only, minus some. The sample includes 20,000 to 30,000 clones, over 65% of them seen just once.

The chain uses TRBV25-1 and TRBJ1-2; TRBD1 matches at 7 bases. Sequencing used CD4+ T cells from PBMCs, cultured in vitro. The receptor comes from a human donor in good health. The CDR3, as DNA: TGTGCCAGCAGTGAATTAGGGACAGTTCCATATGGCTACACCTTC. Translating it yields CASSELGTVPYGYTF.